The 13 T cell receptor beta chains in this list originate from one sample, sequenced in a study of beta chain features in type 1 diabetes. TCRB transcripts that were expressed got sequenced, as all of the isolated RNA had been reverse transcribed. The table came from immunoSEQ multiplex PCR; TCRdb's copy has only in-frame clones and leaves some out. The sample shows some 200,000 clones, roughly 17% of them seen only once. Their cognate antigens are unknown. Study results and limitations: TCRB CDR3 length was moderately but significantly reduced in all four CD4+ subsets of Type 1 diabetes patients.

Sequencing input: naive CD4+ T cells from blood. These receptors originate from a man aged 30 to 39 with type 1 diabetes.

The V gene is TRBV9, the J gene TRBJ2-1; no reliable D call. Looked up from germline, CDR1 is SGDLS and CDR2 is YYNGEE. The CDR3 runs 13 residues. Trimming removed 3 bases at V and 10 bases at J, with 14 bases between. The CDR3 protein is CASSDDLVGEQFF. The CDR3 nucleotides are TGTGCCAGCAGCGATGACTTGGTGGGGGAGCAGTTCTTC.

The chain is built from TRBV5-1 and TRBJ1-4, with 9 bases that match TRBD1. Germline values: CDR1 SGHRS, CDR2 YFSETQ. The CDR3 is 15 amino acids. The trim removed 0 bases at V and 8 bases at J, leaving 5 bases unmatched. In DNA, the CDR3 is TGCGCCAGCAGCTTGGAAGGACAGGGGAACGAAAAACTGTTTTTT. It is translated as CASSLEGQGNEKLFF.

This clone turned up a few times. The rearrangement links TRBV30 to TRBJ2-1; D unresolved. CDR3 size: 17 residues. V lost 0 bases to trimming and J lost 0 bases, with 15 bases between them. Germline values: CDR1 GTSNPN, CDR2 SVGIG (reference sequence). CDR3 in amino acids: CAWSVFGRLFSYNEQFF. The CDR3 DNA reads TGTGCCTGGAGTGTATTTGGACGGTTATTCTCCTACAATGAGCAGTTCTTC.

This clone was detected a few times. The gene calls are TRBV9 and TRBJ2-1, with D uncertain. This CDR3 region has 15 residues. V was shortened by 2 bases and J by 4 bases, with 13 bases between the two germline ends. Per germline, CDR1 SGDLS and CDR2 YYNGEE. The CDR3 sequence: CASSVISGMYNEQFF. CDR3 nucleotide sequence: TGTGCCAGCAGCGTTATTAGTGGAATGTACAATGAGCAGTTCTTC.

The chain carries TRBV4-1 and TRBJ2-4; possibly TRBD2 for D (5 bases). V dropped 0 bases and J dropped 6 bases, with 6 bases sitting between them. The CDR3 loop spans 13 amino acids. Germline CDR1 reads MGHRA; CDR2 reads YSYEKL. The CDR3 DNA is TGCGCCAGCAGCCAAGATGAGGGAAACATTCAGTACTTC. This encodes CASSQDEGNIQYF.

The chain carries TRBV28 and TRBJ2-5; 7 bases line up with TRBD1. The CDR3 extends over 13 amino acids. With 3 bases clipped from V and 2 bases from J, the junction kept 0 bases outside the gene matches. Looked up from germline, CDR1 is MDHEN and CDR2 is SYDVKM. CDR3 bases: TGTGCCAGCAGTTTCAGGGGGCAAGAGACCCAGTACTTC. This gives the protein CASSFRGQETQYF.

A few counts support this clone. The chain recombines TRBV7-9 with TRBJ2-5, with TRBD2 matching 7 bases. The CDR3 is made up of 16 amino acids. V trimming: 5 bases; J trimming: 2 bases; junction bases outside the gene matches: 11. Per the germline V gene, CDR1 is SEHNR and CDR2 is FQNEAQ (reference sequence). CDR3 coding DNA: TGTGCCAGCAGCCTCTCCCTGGGGGGGAGTCAAGAGACCCAGTACTTC. This translates into CASSLSLGGSQETQYF. The entire variable domain, with the rest obtained from reference TRBV7-9 and TRBJ2-5, is as follows: DTGVSQNPRHKITKRGQNVTFRCDPISEHNRLYWYRQTLGQGPEFLTYFQNEAQLEKSRLLSDRFSAERPKGSFSTLEIQRTEQGDSAMYLCASSLSLGGSQETQYFGPGTRLLVL.

The V call is TRBV29-1, the J call TRBJ2-7; 8 positions match TRBD2. The CDR3 consists of 14 residues. CDR1 and CDR2 (germline): SQVTM, ANQGSEA. The trim removed 7 bases at V and 5 bases at J, leaving 13 bases unmatched. The CDR3 reads CSAPQERESHEQYF. The CDR3 DNA reads as TGCAGCGCTCCCCAGGAGCGGGAGAGCCACGAGCAGTACTTC.

This clone showed up just a few times. This chain links TRBV5-1 with TRBJ2-5; 7 bases fit TRBD2. Germline lookup yields CDR1 SGHRS and CDR2 YFSETQ. The CDR3 is made up of 14 amino acids. V shed 2 bases, J shed 5 bases, and the junction held 6 bases outside the gene matches. The CDR3, as DNA: TGCGCCAGCAGCTTAGCGGGACCAGGGGAGACCCAGTACTTC. As protein: CASSLAGPGETQYF.

V gene TRBV30 combines with J gene TRBJ1-1; D uncertain. The CDR3 consists of 13 residues. V lost 5 bases to trimming and J lost 2 bases, with 12 bases between them. Germline V gene data show CDR1 as GTSNPN and CDR2 as SVGIG (reference sequence). The CDR3 DNA reads as TGTGCCTGGGAGATACAGCTAAACACTGAAGCTTTCTTT. Its translation: CAWEIQLNTEAFF.

The genes are TRBV7-2 and TRBJ1-2; D is ambiguous. The ends were cut back, 1 base at V and 4 bases at J, with 4 bases in the middle. The CDR3 contains 12 residues. Germline CDR1 reads SGHTA; CDR2 reads FQGNSA. CDR3 bases: TGTGCCAGCAGCTTAGGAGCCTATGGCTACACCTTC. This translates into CASSLGAYGYTF.

This clone was detected a few times. The chain is built from TRBV11-2 and TRBJ2-7; 13 bases fit TRBD2. V was clipped by 5 bases and J by 7 bases; unmatched bases: 8. Germline V lookup: CDR1 SGHAT, CDR2 FQNNGV. This CDR3 is built from 15 residues. CDR3 nucleotides: TGTGCCAGCAGCCCAAGACTAGCGGGAGGCTGGGAGCAGTACTTC. Translation: CASSPRLAGGWEQYF.

This clone showed up just a few times. This rearrangement joins TRBV29-1 to TRBJ1-2; a weak D match, TRBD1 (5 bases). CDR3 size: 13 residues. V was trimmed by 6 bases and J by 8 bases, leaving 19 bases between them. The germline CDR1 and CDR2 sequences are SQVTM and ANQGSEA. Here the CDR3 reads CSVGYGTDIGYTF. The CDR3 DNA follows: TGCAGCGTGGGCTATGGGACGGATATCGGCTACACCTTC.